Listed below are T cell receptor beta chains from one sample, sequenced in a study of cytomegalovirus exposure and HLA in healthy donors. Clones were sequenced by immunoSEQ multiplex PCR, and TCRdb holds only the in-frame ones, with some missing. In the table there are over 75,000 clones, about 72% of which are singletons. The sequenced sample consisted of PBMCs. These receptors were collected from a young man in good health and CMV-seronegative. Both conserved end residues are part of each CDR3. The order of the fields is D gene, J gene, clone size, V gene, CDR3 protein, CDR3 DNA. The D gene is left open where the match is weak. Expanded clones are given a class, and other clones once, few, many or no size at all.

TRBD1 TRBJ2-5 - TRBV30 CAGDRGAQETQYF TGTGCCGGGGACAGGGGGGCCCAAGAGACCCAGTACTTC
TRBD2 TRBJ2-5 few TRBV6-5 CASRRTSGSQETQYF TGTGCCAGCAGAAGGACTAGCGGATCGCAAGAGACCCAGTACTTC
TRBD1 TRBJ2-5 - TRBV5-5 CASSVTGVYGETQYF TGTGCCAGCAGCGTCACAGGGGTTTATGGAGAGACCCAGTACTTC
TRBD2 TRBJ2-3 - TRBV13 CASKETGGWVDTQYF TGTGCCAGCAAAGAAACGGGAGGCTGGGTAGATACGCAGTATTTT
- TRBJ1-4 - TRBV4-1 CASSPPLESPFF TGCGCCAGCAGCCCACCTCTAGAATCACCGTTTTTT
TRBD2 TRBJ2-2 - TRBV5-1 CASSPRRLAEAPGELFF TGCGCCAGCAGCCCCCGAAGACTAGCGGAGGCTCCCGGGGAGCTGTTTTTT
- TRBJ1-5 - TRBV7-8 CASSSYRVIAGVYSNQPQHF TGTGCCAGCAGCTCGTACAGGGTGATTGCAGGTGTATATAGCAATCAGCCCCAGCATTTT
TRBD1 TRBJ1-1 - TRBV5-1 CASSGWTGPNTEAFF TGCGCCAGCAGCGGTTGGACAGGGCCGAACACTGAAGCTTTCTTT
- TRBJ1-1 - TRBV5-5 CASRSLGHRLGTEAFF TGTGCCAGCAGGTCCTTGGGCCACAGGCTGGGCACTGAAGCTTTCTTT
TRBD2 TRBJ2-3 - TRBV28 CASSHGLAGGGGSTDTQYF TGTGCCAGCAGTCACGGACTAGCGGGAGGAGGGGGAAGCACAGATACGCAGTATTTT
- TRBJ1-1 - TRBV6-1 CASSDEGSTEAFF TGTGCCAGCAGTGACGAGGGTAGCACTGAAGCTTTCTTT
TRBD2 TRBJ2-1 - TRBV5-1 CASSLVQRGGLGEQFF TGCGCCAGCAGCTTGGTCCAGCGGGGGGGCCTGGGTGAGCAGTTCTTC
- TRBJ1-6 - TRBV5-1 CASSLNGGSYNSPLHF TGCGCCAGCAGCTTGAACGGGGGCTCCTATAATTCACCCCTCCACTTT
- TRBJ1-2 - TRBV11-2 CASSLVSAGYGYTF TGTGCCAGCAGCTTGGTCTCCGCCGGCTATGGCTACACCTTC
- TRBJ2-7 - TRBV9 CASSVAGQNYEQYF TGTGCCAGCAGCGTAGCTGGACAGAACTACGAGCAGTACTTC
- TRBJ2-2 - TRBV28 CASGAGVGNTGELFF TGTGCCAGCGGGGCAGGGGTCGGGAACACCGGGGAGCTGTTTTTT
- TRBJ1-4 - TRBV30 CSWSRLRATNEKLFF TGTTCCTGGAGTAGATTGAGGGCAACTAATGAAAAACTGTTTTTT
TRBD1 TRBJ1-4 once TRBV5-1 CASSNAGGGEKLFF TGCGCCAGCAGCAACGCAGGGGGCGGTGAAAAACTGTTTTTT
- TRBJ2-7 - TRBV9 CASSVGFQGITSYEQYF TGTGCCAGCAGCGTAGGCTTCCAGGGTATTACTTCCTACGAGCAGTACTTC
TRBD1 TRBJ1-5 - TRBV27 CASSRQGAGNQPQHF TGTGCCAGCAGCCGACAGGGGGCTGGCAATCAGCCCCAGCATTTT
TRBD1 TRBJ1-1 once TRBV28 CASETGVNTEAFF TGTGCCAGCGAGACAGGGGTGAACACTGAAGCTTTCTTT
TRBD1 TRBJ2-3 - TRBV29-1 CSKRQGTTDTQYF TGCAGCAAAAGACAGGGGACCACAGATACGCAGTATTTT
- TRBJ2-7 - TRBV28 CASRDPGDTYEQYF TGTGCCAGCAGGGACCCAGGGGACACCTACGAGCAGTACTTC
- TRBJ2-1 - TRBV6-5 CASSYSGQGDEQFF TGTGCCAGCAGTTACTCGGGTCAGGGCGATGAGCAGTTCTTC
TRBD1 TRBJ1-5 - TRBV2 CASRYQGDQPQHF TGTGCCAGCAGATATCAGGGGGATCAGCCCCAGCATTTT
- TRBJ2-7 few TRBV29-1 CSVEERTVTSYEQYF TGCAGCGTTGAAGAACGAACAGTAACCTCCTACGAGCAGTACTTC
TRBD1 TRBJ1-1 - TRBV11-2 CASSLGQGATEAFF TGTGCCAGCAGCTTGGGACAGGGGGCCACTGAAGCTTTCTTT
- TRBJ2-7 - TRBV27 CASSLTGIEQYF TGTGCCAGCAGTTTAACAGGGATCGAGCAGTACTTC
TRBD1 TRBJ2-1 few TRBV25-1 CASISAPGQGRSYNEQFF TGTGCCAGCATCTCAGCTCCGGGACAGGGACGGTCCTACAATGAGCAGTTCTTC
- TRBJ1-2 once TRBV4-3 CASSQGQFNYGYTF TGCGCCAGCAGCCAAGGCCAGTTCAACTATGGCTACACCTTC
- TRBJ2-2 few TRBV2 CASSDSRTIGELFF TGTGCCAGCAGTGATTCCCGGACAATCGGGGAGCTGTTTTTT
- TRBJ2-1 - TRBV7-3 CASSLGLGGTYNEQFF TGTGCCAGCAGCTTAGGGCTAGGGGGAACCTACAATGAGCAGTTCTTC
TRBD2 TRBJ2-1 once TRBV4-2 CASSQDGASGRRSYNEQFF TGTGCCAGCAGCCAAGATGGGGCTAGCGGGAGACGCTCCTACAATGAGCAGTTCTTC
- TRBJ2-7 - TRBV2 CASSEAEGAVRYEQYF TGTGCCAGCAGTGAAGCCGAGGGCGCAGTACGGTACGAGCAGTACTTC
TRBD1 TRBJ1-1 - TRBV11-1 CASSRRPGTGNTEAFF TGTGCCAGCAGCCGCCGTCCCGGGACAGGGAACACTGAAGCTTTCTTT
- TRBJ1-2 - TRBV10-3 CAISEGGAGPYGYTF TGTGCCATCAGTGAGGGAGGGGCGGGCCCCTATGGCTACACCTTC
TRBD1 TRBJ1-1 - TRBV27 CASGLDRVNTEAFF TGTGCCAGCGGGTTAGACAGGGTGAACACTGAAGCTTTCTTT
TRBD2 TRBJ2-3 - TRBV7-3 CASSLELAGYTDTQYF TGTGCCAGCAGCTTGGAACTAGCGGGCTACACAGATACGCAGTATTTT
TRBD2 TRBJ2-7 - TRBV27 CASSLIAGGISYEQYF TGTGCCAGCAGTTTAATAGCGGGAGGTATCTCCTACGAGCAGTACTTC
- TRBJ1-1 few TRBV5-5 CASSLGPTLNTEAFF TGTGCCAGCAGCTTGGGTCCTACGCTGAACACTGAAGCTTTCTTT
- TRBJ2-2 - TRBV6-1 CASSEAGGAGELFF TGTGCCAGCAGTGAAGCAGGGGGGGCCGGGGAGCTGTTTTTT
TRBD2 TRBJ2-1 once TRBV6-1 CASTGSGVGNNEQFF TGTGCCAGCACCGGAAGCGGGGTTGGAAACAATGAGCAGTTCTTC
TRBD2 TRBJ2-5 - TRBV13 CASSPTAGGRETQYF TGTGCCAGCAGCCCGACGGCGGGGGGGCGAGAGACCCAGTACTTC
TRBD2 TRBJ2-1 - TRBV7-9 CASSSLSGRHNEQFF TGTGCCAGCAGCTCCCTTAGCGGGAGGCACAATGAGCAGTTCTTC
- TRBJ1-1 - TRBV2 CASRAYGGGNTEAFF TGTGCCAGCAGAGCTTATGGGGGGGGGAACACTGAAGCTTTCTTT
TRBD1 TRBJ1-2 - TRBV28 CASKLPGQASGYTF TGTGCCAGCAAATTACCGGGACAGGCCTCTGGCTACACCTTC
- TRBJ2-1 - TRBV27 CASRHTSSDIYNEQFF TGTGCCAGCAGGCACACTAGTTCTGACATATACAATGAGCAGTTCTTC
- TRBJ1-1 - TRBV7-6 CASSSRPTENTEAFF TGTGCCAGCAGCTCTAGACCGACGGAGAACACTGAAGCTTTCTTT
- TRBJ2-7 - TRBV7-9 CSSSLETDSSYEQYF TGTTCCAGCAGCTTAGAGACTGACAGCTCCTACGAGCAGTACTTC
- TRBJ1-2 - TRBV29-1 CSVEEGAPYGYTF TGCAGCGTTGAGGAAGGGGCCCCCTATGGCTACACCTTC
- TRBJ1-1 once TRBV30 CAWSVGGDTEAFF TGTGCCTGGAGTGTAGGGGGGGACACTGAAGCTTTCTTT